This section outlines one T cell receptor (beta chain) sequence together with its context. The clone's antigen remains unknown. No per-base quality is available; no much larger clone lies one base away. The library came from 5' RACE. The sample was run on an Illumina HiSeq 2000. Template switching introduced a universal primer binding site; the final cDNA contained a unique molecular identifier, enabling accurate counting of TCR cDNA molecules. Specific primers in the conserved constant-segment region were used to synthesize first-strand cDNA for the TCR alpha and beta chains. To control for contamination, each cDNA library was double barcoded with a SMART-Mk sample barcode plus Illumina barcodes. TruSeq adapter sequences along with Illumina sample barcodes were introduced in two successive PCR steps. Sequencing of the TCR alpha and beta cDNA libraries was done on the Illumina HiSeq platform using custom primers. The study's own analysis went as follows. Raw reads were processed with MiGEC to extract unique molecular identifiers, and MiXCR was used to determine CDR3 positions. For each individual, recombination models were inferred using an EM algorithm with the repgenHMM and IGoR tools. The analysis of shared clonotypes was done with the tcR package in R, with sharing normalized by the product of cloneset sizes. To study raw recombination without the effects of thymic and clonal selection, out-of-frame nonproductive sequences were analyzed. TCRdb trimmed the raw reads at Q25, called clones with MiXCR and kept productive beta chains. Rows with one shared CDR3 protein collapse into an entry with the most common genes and DNA. The V and J calls and clone size are TCRdb's, not the authors'. Here the sample has a few hundred thousand distinct CDR3 sequences; about 13% occur a single time. More than 0.8% of the sample lies in the top ten.

The data stem from a study of identical twins listed by TCRdb under 2016. Notes on the research overall: The study deep-sequenced TCR alpha and beta repertoires from monozygotic twins, unrelated adults of various ages and cord blood to test whether fetal clonotypes persist. To rule out contamination, the twin experiments were replicated at different times with different library preparation protocols.

The research as a whole found: In monozygotic twins, out-of-frame TCR alpha sharing was systematically underestimated by recombination models, although the models agreed with sharing between unrelated individuals. Zero-insertion analyses could be partly confounded by invariant T cells such as MAIT and iNKT, although diverse VJ usage argued against such confounding for most clonotypes. Out-of-frame TCR alpha sequences shared between twins showed an excess of low generation-probability sequences compared with coincidental sharing between unrelated individuals. Because the same donors could not be followed over many years, the conclusions depended on cross-sectional statistical analysis. Abundant cord blood beta clonotypes carried fewer insertions; young adult naive repertoires showed a weaker similar trend, while memory repertoires showed none. The excess sharing between twins in beta out-of-frame sequences was weaker because fewer shared sequences reduced the signal-to-noise ratio.

The germline V and J ends show losses of 4 bases and 0 bases respectively, and no gene match explains 3 bases of the junction. CDR1 and CDR2 are read off the germline V gene as SGHRS and YFSETQ. The CDR3 spans 15 residues, from the cysteine through the phenylalanine. This entry keeps only the CDR3 DNA: 45 bases, framed from base 1. Only healthy Caucasian donors were included. Three pairs of female monozygotic twins, all aged roughly 18 to 30 years, were included in the twin cohort. Positive isolation kits from Invitrogen were used to isolate the CD4+ and CD8+ T cell populations. The same sample was also studied in work on yellow fever vaccine responses in identical twins. The second study reports: The T cell response to vaccination in identical twins was reported by the authors to appear partly convergent and partly personalized. In the study, vaccine-responding T cell clones were precisely tracked in identical twins.

The rearrangement joined TRBV5-1 to TRBJ2-3, with 9 bases in between that match TRBD2. Sequenced: CD4+ T cells sorted from blood. The TCR originated in a woman in her late teens or twenties in good health. The CDR3 corresponds to CASSRLAASTDTQYF. The base sequence is TGCGCCAGCAGCCGACTAGCGGCTAGCACAGATACGCAGTATTTT.